This T cell receptor (beta chain) appears in the sequencing data of a study of low-dose radiotherapy and immunotherapy resistance in tumors. The germline V gene encodes CDR1 MDHEN and CDR2 SYDVKM. CDR3 length: 12 amino acids. V shed 6 bases and J shed 5 bases, with 8 bases lying between them. The time point here: before trial treatment. It was nivolumab, ipilimumab, aspirin, low-dose cyclophosphamide and low-dose radiotherapy that donors received. Each patient who was eligible had an advanced solid tumor with no tumor-infiltrating lymphocytes. TRAV- and TRBV-specific primers primed first-strand cDNA, covering alpha and beta chains. TCRs were put through 15 to 25 PCR cycles of amplification with Phusion. A constant-region primer and the V-primer adapter served as the primer pair. TCRdb fed the reads into MiXCR, producing one record per CDR3 protein. Of 55,000 to 80,000 distinct CDR3 sequences listed, around 27% are singletons.

This sample comprised PBMCs, obtained before treatment. This receptor was identified in a male donor with rectosigmoid adenocarcinoma. This chain uses TRBV28 with TRBJ1-5; D gene unclear. CDR3 DNA sequence: TGTGCCAGCAGGGAGGGCGATCAGCCCCAGCATTTT. Amino acid sequence: CASREGDQPQHF.